The present T cell receptor (beta chain) was sequenced within a study of T-cell memory formation after mild COVID-19. TCRdb fed the 5' RACE reads into MiXCR, producing one record per CDR3 protein. The sample carries 180,000 or so distinct CDR3 sequences, about 9.9% recorded once. This clonotype has a handful of counts. CDR3 length: 15 residues. The V and J ends lost 4 bases and 4 bases respectively, with 15 bases between them. CDR1 and CDR2 (germline): SGHKS, YYEKEE (reference sequence). Material: PBMCs or a T cell subset sorted from them (not recorded which). The gene calls are TRBV5-5 and TRBJ1-3; no firm D call. The receptor's source is a man younger than 30 who had mild COVID-19 (a few samples of this study predate the infection). Cell type and time point are not known. This CDR3 reads CASSTDGNFGNTIYF. CDR3 in DNA: TGTGCCAGCAGCACGGACGGGAACTTCGGAAACACCATATATTTT.